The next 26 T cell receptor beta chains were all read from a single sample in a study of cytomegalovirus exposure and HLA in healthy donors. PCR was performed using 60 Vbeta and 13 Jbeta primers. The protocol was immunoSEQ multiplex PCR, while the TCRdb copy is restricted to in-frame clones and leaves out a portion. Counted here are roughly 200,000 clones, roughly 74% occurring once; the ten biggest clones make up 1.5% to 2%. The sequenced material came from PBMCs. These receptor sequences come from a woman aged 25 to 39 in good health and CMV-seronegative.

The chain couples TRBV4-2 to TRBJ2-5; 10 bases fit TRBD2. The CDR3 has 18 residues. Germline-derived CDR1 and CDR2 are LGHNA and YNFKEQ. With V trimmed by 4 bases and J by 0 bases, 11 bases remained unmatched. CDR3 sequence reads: CASSRRPLAGADQETQYF. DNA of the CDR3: TGTGCCAGCAGCCGGAGACCCCTAGCGGGGGCCGACCAAGAGACCCAGTACTTC.

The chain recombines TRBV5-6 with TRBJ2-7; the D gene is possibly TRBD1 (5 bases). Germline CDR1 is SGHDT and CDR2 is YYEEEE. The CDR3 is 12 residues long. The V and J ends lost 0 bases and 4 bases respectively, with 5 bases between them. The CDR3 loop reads CASSLGQYEQYF. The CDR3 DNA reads TGTGCCAGCAGCTTGGGACAGTACGAGCAGTACTTC.

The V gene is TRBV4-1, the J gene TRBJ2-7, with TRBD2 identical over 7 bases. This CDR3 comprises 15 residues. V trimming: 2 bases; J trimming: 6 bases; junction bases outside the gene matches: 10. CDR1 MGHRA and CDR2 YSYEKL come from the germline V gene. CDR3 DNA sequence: TGCGCCAGCAGCCAATTAGAAGGACTAGTTCTCGAGCAGTACTTC. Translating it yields CASSQLEGLVLEQYF.

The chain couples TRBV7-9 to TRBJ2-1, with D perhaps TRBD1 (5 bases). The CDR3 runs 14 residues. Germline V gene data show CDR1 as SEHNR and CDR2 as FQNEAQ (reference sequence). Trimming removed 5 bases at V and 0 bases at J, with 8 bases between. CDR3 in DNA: TGTGCCAGCAGCCCCCAGGGCTCCTACAATGAGCAGTTCTTC. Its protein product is CASSPQGSYNEQFF.

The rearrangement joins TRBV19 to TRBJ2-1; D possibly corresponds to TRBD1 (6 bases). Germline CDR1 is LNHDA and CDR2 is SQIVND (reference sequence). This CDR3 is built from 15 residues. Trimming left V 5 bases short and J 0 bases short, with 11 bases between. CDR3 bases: TGTGCCAGTAGTGTCGCGGACAGCTCCTACAATGAGCAGTTCTTC. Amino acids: CASSVADSSYNEQFF.

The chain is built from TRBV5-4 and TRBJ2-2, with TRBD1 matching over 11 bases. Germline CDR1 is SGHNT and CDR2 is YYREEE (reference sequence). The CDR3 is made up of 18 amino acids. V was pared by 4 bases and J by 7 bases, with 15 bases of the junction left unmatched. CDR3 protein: CASSRGSGQGVKGGELFF. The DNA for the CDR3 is TGTGCCAGCAGCCGCGGATCGGGACAGGGGGTCAAGGGCGGGGAGCTGTTTTTT. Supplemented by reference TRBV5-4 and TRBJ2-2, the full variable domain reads ETGVTQSPTHLIKTRGQQVTLRCSSQSGHNTVSWYQQALGQGPQFIFQYYREEENGRGNFPPRFSGLQFPNYSSELNVNALELDDSALYLCASSRGSGQGVKGGELFFGEGSRLTVL.

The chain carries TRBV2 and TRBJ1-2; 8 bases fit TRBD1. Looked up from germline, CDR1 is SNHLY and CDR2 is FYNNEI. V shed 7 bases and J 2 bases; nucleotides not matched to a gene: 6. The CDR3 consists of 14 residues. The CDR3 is CASITDRVNYGYTF. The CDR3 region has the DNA TGTGCCAGCATCACGGACAGGGTAAACTATGGCTACACCTTC.

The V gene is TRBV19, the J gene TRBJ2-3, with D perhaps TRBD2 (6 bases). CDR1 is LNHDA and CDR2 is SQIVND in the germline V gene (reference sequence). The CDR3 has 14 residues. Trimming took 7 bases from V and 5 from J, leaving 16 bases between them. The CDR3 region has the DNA TGTGCCAGTAAATCGGAGGGAAGGGGAGATACGCAGTATTTT. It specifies CASKSEGRGDTQYF.

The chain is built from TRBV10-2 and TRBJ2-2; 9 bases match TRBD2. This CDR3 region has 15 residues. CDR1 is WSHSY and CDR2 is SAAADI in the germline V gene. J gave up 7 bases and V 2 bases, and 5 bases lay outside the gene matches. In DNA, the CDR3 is TGCGCCAGCAGTGAGGCGGGGGGGCGCAACGGGGAGCTGTTTTTT. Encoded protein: CASSEAGGRNGELFF.

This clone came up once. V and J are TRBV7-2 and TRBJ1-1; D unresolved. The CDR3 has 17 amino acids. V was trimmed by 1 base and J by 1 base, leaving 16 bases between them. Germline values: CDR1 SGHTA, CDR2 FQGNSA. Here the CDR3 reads CASSLGRLLLPNTEAFF. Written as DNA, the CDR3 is TGTGCCAGCAGCTTAGGTCGACTTCTTCTTCCGAACACTGAAGCTTTCTTT.

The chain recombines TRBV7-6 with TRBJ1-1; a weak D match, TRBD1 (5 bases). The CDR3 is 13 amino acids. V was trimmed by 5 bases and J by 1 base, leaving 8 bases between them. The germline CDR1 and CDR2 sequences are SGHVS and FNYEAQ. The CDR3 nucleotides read TGTGCCAGCAGCCTCGACAGGAACACTGAAGCTTTCTTT. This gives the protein CASSLDRNTEAFF. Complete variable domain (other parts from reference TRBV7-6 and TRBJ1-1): GAGVSQSPRYKVTKRGQDVALRCDPISGHVSLYWYRQALGQGPEFLTYFNYEAQQDKSGLPNDRFSAERPEGSISTLTIQRTEQRDSAMYRCASSLDRNTEAFFGQGTRLTVV.

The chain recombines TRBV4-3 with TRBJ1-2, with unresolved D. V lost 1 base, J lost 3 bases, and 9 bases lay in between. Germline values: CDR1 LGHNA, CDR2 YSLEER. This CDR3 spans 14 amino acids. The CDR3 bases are TGCGCCAGCAGCCAAGCTGGCACCTACTATGGCTACACCTTC. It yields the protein CASSQAGTYYGYTF.

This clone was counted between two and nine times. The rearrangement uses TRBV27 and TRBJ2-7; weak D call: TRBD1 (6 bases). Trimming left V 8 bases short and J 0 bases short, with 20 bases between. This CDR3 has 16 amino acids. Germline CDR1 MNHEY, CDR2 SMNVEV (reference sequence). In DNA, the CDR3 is TGTGCCAGCGGCACCGACCTCAGGGGCTACTCCTACGAGCAGTACTTC. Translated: CASGTDLRGYSYEQYF.

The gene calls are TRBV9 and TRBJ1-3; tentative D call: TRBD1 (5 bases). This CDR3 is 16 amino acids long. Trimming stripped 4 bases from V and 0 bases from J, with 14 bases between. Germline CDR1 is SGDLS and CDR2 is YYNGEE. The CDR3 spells CASSQGLLSSGNTIYF. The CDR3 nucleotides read TGTGCCAGCAGCCAGGGACTCCTCAGCTCTGGAAACACCATATATTTT.

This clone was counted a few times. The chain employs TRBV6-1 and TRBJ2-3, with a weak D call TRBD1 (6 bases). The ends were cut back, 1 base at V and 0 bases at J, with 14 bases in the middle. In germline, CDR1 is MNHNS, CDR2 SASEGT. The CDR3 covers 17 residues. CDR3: CASSEEVGALSTDTQYF. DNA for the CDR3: TGTGCCAGCAGTGAAGAGGTGGGGGCGCTCAGCACAGATACGCAGTATTTT.

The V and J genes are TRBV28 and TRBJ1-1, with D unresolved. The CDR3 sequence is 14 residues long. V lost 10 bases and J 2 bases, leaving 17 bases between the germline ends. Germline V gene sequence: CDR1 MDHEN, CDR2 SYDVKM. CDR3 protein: CATRVTAVNTEAFF. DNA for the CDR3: TGTGCCACCCGTGTGACTGCCGTTAACACTGAAGCTTTCTTT.

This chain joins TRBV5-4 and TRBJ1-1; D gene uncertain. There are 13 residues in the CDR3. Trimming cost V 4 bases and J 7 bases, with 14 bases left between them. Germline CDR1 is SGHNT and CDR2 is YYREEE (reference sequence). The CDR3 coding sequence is TGTGCCAGCAGCCCCCTTCCTTCGGGTGAAGCTTTCTTT. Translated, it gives CASSPLPSGEAFF.

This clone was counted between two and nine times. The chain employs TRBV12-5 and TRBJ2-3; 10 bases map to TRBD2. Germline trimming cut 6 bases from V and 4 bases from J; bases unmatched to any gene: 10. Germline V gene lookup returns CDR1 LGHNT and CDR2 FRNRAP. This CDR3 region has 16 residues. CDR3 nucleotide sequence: TGTGCTAGTGGCCAAACTAGCGGGGAGGGCGCAGATACGCAGTATTTT. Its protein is CASGQTSGEGADTQYF.

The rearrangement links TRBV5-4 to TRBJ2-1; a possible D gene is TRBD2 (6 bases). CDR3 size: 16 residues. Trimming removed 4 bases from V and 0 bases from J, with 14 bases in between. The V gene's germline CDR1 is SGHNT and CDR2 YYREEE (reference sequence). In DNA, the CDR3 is TGTGCCAGCAGCACAAGGACTACGAGCTCCTACAATGAGCAGTTCTTC. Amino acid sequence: CASSTRTTSSYNEQFF.

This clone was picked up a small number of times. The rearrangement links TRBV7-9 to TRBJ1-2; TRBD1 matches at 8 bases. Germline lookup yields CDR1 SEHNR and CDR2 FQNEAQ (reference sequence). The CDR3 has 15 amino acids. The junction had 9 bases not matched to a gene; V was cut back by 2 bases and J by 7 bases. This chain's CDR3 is CASSLSGQGATGYTF. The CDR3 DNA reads TGTGCCAGCAGCTTATCTGGGCAGGGGGCTACTGGCTACACCTTC. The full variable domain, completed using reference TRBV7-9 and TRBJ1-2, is DTGVSQNPRHKITKRGQNVTFRCDPISEHNRLYWYRQTLGQGPEFLTYFQNEAQLEKSRLLSDRFSAERPKGSFSTLEIQRTEQGDSAMYLCASSLSGQGATGYTFGSGTRLTVV.

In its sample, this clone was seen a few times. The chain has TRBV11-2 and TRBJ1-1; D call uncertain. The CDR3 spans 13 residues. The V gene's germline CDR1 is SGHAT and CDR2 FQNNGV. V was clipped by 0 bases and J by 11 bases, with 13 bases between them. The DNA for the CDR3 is TGTGCCAGCAGCTTAGATATAGGCAGGCAGGCTTTCTTT. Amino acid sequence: CASSLDIGRQAFF.

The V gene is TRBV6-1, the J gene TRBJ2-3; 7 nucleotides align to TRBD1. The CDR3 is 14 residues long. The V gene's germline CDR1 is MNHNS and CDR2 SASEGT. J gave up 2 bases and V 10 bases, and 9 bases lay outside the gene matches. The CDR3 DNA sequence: TGTGCCACCTGTAAAGGGGGCAACACAGATACGCAGTATTTT. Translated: CATCKGGNTDTQYF.

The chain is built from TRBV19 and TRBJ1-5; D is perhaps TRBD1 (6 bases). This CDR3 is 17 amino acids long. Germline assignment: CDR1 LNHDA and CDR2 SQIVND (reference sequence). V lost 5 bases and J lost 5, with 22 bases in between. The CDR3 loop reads CASSGIQGAVRDQPQHF. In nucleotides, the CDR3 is TGTGCCAGTAGTGGGATACAGGGCGCGGTTAGAGATCAGCCCCAGCATTTT.

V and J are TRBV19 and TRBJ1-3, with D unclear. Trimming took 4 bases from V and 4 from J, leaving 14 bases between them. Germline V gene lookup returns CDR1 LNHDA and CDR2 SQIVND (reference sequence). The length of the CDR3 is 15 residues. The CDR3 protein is CASSNRDGEGNTIYF. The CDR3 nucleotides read TGTGCCAGTAGTAATCGAGACGGAGAAGGAAACACCATATATTTT.

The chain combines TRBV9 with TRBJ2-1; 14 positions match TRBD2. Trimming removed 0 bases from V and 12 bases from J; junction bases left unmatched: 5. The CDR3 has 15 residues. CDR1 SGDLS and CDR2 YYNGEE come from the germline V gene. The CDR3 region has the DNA TGTGCCAGCAGCGTAGCTGCGACTAGCGGGAGGGTGCAGTTCTTC. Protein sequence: CASSVAATSGRVQFF.

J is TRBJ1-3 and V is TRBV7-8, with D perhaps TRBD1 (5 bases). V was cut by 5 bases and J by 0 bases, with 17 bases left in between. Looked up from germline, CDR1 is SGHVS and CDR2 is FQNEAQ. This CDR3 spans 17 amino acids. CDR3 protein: CASSPQRGTSSGNTIYF. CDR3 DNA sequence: TGTGCCAGCAGCCCACAAAGGGGAACGAGCTCTGGAAACACCATATATTTT.